The 22 T cell receptor beta chains given below trace back to one sample, sequenced in a study of T-cell reconstitution after alpha-beta-depleted transplantation in children. This sample's TCRbeta library carried unique molecular identifier barcodes. TCRdb used MiXCR to reprocess the PCR reads, holding one entry per CDR3 protein. Found here are roughly 490,000 distinct CDR3 sequences, roughly an eighth of them singletons; the top ten hold approximately 14%. Sequencing was performed on PBMCs, mostly from graft donor cells, taken 180 days after TCRalphabeta/CD19-depleted stem cell transplant. The receptor source for this set is a female patient aged 2-15 years who had a stem cell transplant for aplastic anemia, so the T cells may come from the graft donor.

This clonotype was recorded at least ten times. The chain joins TRBV12-3 or TRBV12-4 to TRBJ2-1, with D perhaps matching TRBD2 (5 bases). V lost 2 bases and J lost 8, with 13 bases in between. The CDR3 runs 14 residues. The CDR3 nucleotides read TGTGCCAGCAGTTTACGGGGAGAGTACGATGAGCAGTTCTTC. This translates into CASSLRGEYDEQFF.

This clonotype was observed a single time. This rearrangement joins TRBV6-5 to TRBJ2-7, with TRBD2 identical over 12 bases. The V and J ends lost 7 bases and 3 bases, in that order; junction bases with no gene match: 7. There are 15 residues in the CDR3. Germline values: CDR1 MNHEY, CDR2 SVGAGI. CDR3 in amino acids: CASIRSLAGGYEQYV. The CDR3 DNA reads as TGTGCCAGCATTAGGTCACTAGCGGGAGGCTACGAGCAGTACGTC.

The chain combines TRBV7-8 with TRBJ2-1; a possible D gene is TRBD2 (5 bases). From germline, CDR1 is SGHVS and CDR2 FQNEAQ. The V end lost 2 bases, the J end lost 9 bases, and 5 bases lay between the germline ends. The CDR3 covers 11 residues. The CDR3 DNA sequence: TGTGCCAGCAGCTTAACTAGTGAGCAGTTCTTC. Encoded protein: CASSLTSEQFF.

The rearrangement joins TRBV21-1 to TRBJ2-3; the table gives TRBD1 as D, unverified against the DNA. TRBV21-1 is a recognized pseudogene. The CDR3 covers 17 residues. CDR3 sequence (DNA): TGTGCCAGCAGCAAAGAGGAACAGGGGGCGTACACAGATACGCAGTATTTT. It translates to CASSKEEQGAYTDTQYF.

The rearrangement uses TRBV28 and TRBJ2-5; no clear D. Germline V gives CDR1 MDHEN, CDR2 SYDVKM. Trimming shortened V by 4 bases and J by 5 bases, and 11 bases separated the two germline ends. CDR3 length equals 13 residues. CDR3 DNA: TGTGCCAGCAGTTCGAGAAGGCTTGAGACCCAGTACTTC. Residues: CASSSRRLETQYF.

The genes are TRBV12-3 or TRBV12-4 and TRBJ2-7; a weak D match, TRBD2 (5 bases). Trimming cost V 3 bases and J 3 bases, with 12 bases left between them. The CDR3 loop spans 14 amino acids. This chain's CDR3 is CASSLEVPSYEQYV. CDR3 DNA: TGTGCCAGCAGTTTGGAGGTACCGAGCTACGAGCAGTACGTC.

This clonotype was seen a handful of times. The chain has TRBV6-5 and TRBJ2-2; D remains ambiguous. From germline, CDR1 is MNHEY and CDR2 SVGAGI. There are 19 residues in the CDR3. V lost 4 bases and J 1 base, leaving 22 bases between the germline ends. The CDR3 spells CASSFSPPAHTENTGELFF. DNA of the CDR3: TGTGCCAGCAGTTTCTCGCCCCCCGCGCATACCGAGAACACCGGGGAGCTGTTTTTT.

Comments on this clonotype: A much larger clone differs by one base, so this may be a read error. The rearrangement uses TRBV4-3 and TRBJ2-2, with 12 bases that match TRBD2. CDR3 size: 16 residues. Germline CDR1 is LGHNA and CDR2 is YSLEER. The CDR3, as DNA: TGCGCCAGCAGCCTGCGGACTAGCGGGAACACCGGGGAGCCGTTTTTT. Its protein product is CASSLRTSGNTGEPFF.

J is TRBJ2-3 and V is TRBV28; TRBD1 aligns across 8 bases. The germline gives CDR1 MDHEN, CDR2 SYDVKM. With V trimmed by 3 bases and J by 6 bases, 2 bases remained unmatched. The CDR3 is 13 amino acids. CDR3 coding DNA: TGTGCCAGCAGTTTGGACAGGGACGATACGCAGTATTTT. This codes for CASSLDRDDTQYF.

This clonotype was seen ten or more times. The rearrangement uses TRBV12-3 or TRBV12-4 and TRBJ2-2, with 8 bases lining up with TRBD1. V trimming: 6 bases; J trimming: 1 base; junction bases outside the gene matches: 1. The CDR3 spans 14 residues. CDR3 nucleotide sequence: TGTGCCAGCAGGGGGACAGGGAACACCGGGGAGCTGTTTTTT. Translating gives CASRGTGNTGELFF.

Notes on this clonotype: Possible read error: a much larger clone is one base away. The chain carries TRBV20-1 and TRBJ2-7; perhaps TRBD1 as D (5 bases). Per germline, CDR1 DFQATT and CDR2 SNEGSKA (reference sequence). Trimming cost V 2 bases and J 6 bases, with 17 bases left between them. The CDR3 loop spans 14 amino acids. The DNA of the CDR3 is TGCAGTGCTAGAATCCAGCAGGGTTACTGCGAGCAGTACTTC. This codes for CSARIQQGYCEQYF.

The chain carries TRBV6-1 and TRBJ2-1; the D is unclear. This CDR3 has 12 residues. CDR1 and CDR2 (germline): MNHNS, SASEGT. Trimming removed 3 bases from V and 4 bases from J, with 4 bases in between. The CDR3 is CASSDTYNEQFF. The CDR3 region has the DNA TGTGCCAGCAGTGACACATACAATGAGCAGTTCTTC.

V gene TRBV29-1 combines with J gene TRBJ1-1; TRBD1 matches 10 bases. The CDR3 has 15 residues. V dropped 6 bases and J dropped 5; count of bases not matched to a gene: 12. The germline CDR1 and CDR2 sequences are SQVTM and ANQGSEA. The CDR3 DNA reads TGCAGCGTGCCTTGGACAGGGGGTCTGCAGACTGAAGCTTTCTTT. This gives the protein CSVPWTGGLQTEAFF.

This clonotype was counted a few times. The chain is built from TRBV12-3 or TRBV12-4 and TRBJ1-1; TRBD1 is a possible D gene (6 bases). Trimming removed 2 bases at V and 4 bases at J, with 14 bases between. The CDR3 consists of 15 residues. CDR3 coding DNA: TGTGCCAGCAGTTTAACAGGGAGGAAGGGCACTGAAGCTTTCTTT. This encodes CASSLTGRKGTEAFF.

The rearrangement links TRBV3-1 to TRBJ2-3; 7 bases map to TRBD1. V trimming: 1 base; J trimming: 2 bases; junction bases outside the gene matches: 6. Germline assignment: CDR1 LGHDT and CDR2 YNNKEL (reference sequence). The CDR3 has 16 residues. The CDR3 loop is CASSQVWDSFTDTQYF. The CDR3 DNA is TGTGCCAGCAGCCAAGTATGGGACAGCTTCACAGATACGCAGTATTTT.

The rearrangement links TRBV29-1 to TRBJ2-7; 11 nucleotides align to TRBD2. The CDR3 length is 14 residues. V shed 4 bases, J shed 0 bases, and the junction held 2 bases outside the gene matches. Germline V gene lookup returns CDR1 SQVTM and CDR2 ANQGSEA. CDR3 nucleotide sequence: TGCAGCGTTGGACTAGCGGGGAGCTCCTACGAGCAGTACTTC. This translates into CSVGLAGSSYEQYF.

This clonotype showed up just a few times. The rearrangement links TRBV10-2 to TRBJ2-3; D not resolved. From germline, CDR1 is WSHSY and CDR2 SAAADI. CDR3 length: 13 amino acids. V was clipped by 7 bases and J by 4 bases, with 12 bases between them. The CDR3 here is CASTFDPPDTQYF. In DNA, the CDR3 is TGCGCCAGCACATTCGACCCCCCAGATACGCAGTATTTT.

This clonotype was counted a few times. V gene TRBV9 combines with J gene TRBJ1-1, with D possibly being TRBD1 (6 bases). Germline V gene data show CDR1 as SGDLS and CDR2 as YYNGEE. V shed 1 base and J shed 2 bases, with 18 bases lying between them. The CDR3 length is 17 residues. CDR3 DNA: TGTGCCAGCAGCGTATTCTCTCCCGGACAGAGTAACACTGAAGCTTTCTTT. Translating it yields CASSVFSPGQSNTEAFF.

This clonotype showed up many times. V and J are TRBV5-1 and TRBJ2-1; 8 bases are shared with TRBD1. Trimming took 3 bases from V and 2 from J; bases not matched to a gene: 7. CDR1 is SGHRS, CDR2 YFSETQ, per germline. CDR3 size: 16 residues. The CDR3 DNA follows: TGCGCCAGCAGCTGGAACAGGGGGGACCCCTACAATGAGCAGTTCTTC. The encoded protein is CASSWNRGDPYNEQFF. Supplemented by reference TRBV5-1 and TRBJ2-1, the full variable domain reads KAGVTQTPRYLIKTRGQQVTLSCSPISGHRSVSWYQQTPGQGLQFLFEYFSETQRNKGNFPGRFSGRQFSNSRSEMNVSTLELGDSALYLCASSWNRGDPYNEQFFGPGTRLTVL.

This clonotype was counted between two and nine times. This sequence joins TRBV28 and TRBJ2-1; 7 bases match TRBD1. The V gene's germline CDR1 is MDHEN and CDR2 SYDVKM. V lost 6 bases to trimming and J lost 7 bases; unmatched junction nucleotides: 9. The CDR3 has 14 residues. CDR3 in amino acids: CASRPRNRGNEQFF. The CDR3 DNA reads as TGTGCCAGCAGGCCCCGAAACAGGGGTAATGAGCAGTTCTTC.

This chain uses TRBV5-1 with TRBJ1-2; D not resolved. CDR1 is SGHRS, CDR2 YFSETQ, per germline. The CDR3 is 14 amino acids. V dropped 1 base and J dropped 5 bases, with 12 bases sitting between them. DNA of the CDR3: TGCGCCAGCAGCTTGCGGGCACCCCGGTATGGCTACACCTTC. Amino acids: CASSLRAPRYGYTF.

V and J are TRBV9 and TRBJ1-1; D is unresolved. V was trimmed by 0 bases and J by 3 bases, leaving 12 bases between them. Germline V gene data show CDR1 as SGDLS and CDR2 as YYNGEE. The CDR3 length is 15 residues. DNA for the CDR3: TGTGCCAGCAGCGTAGAGGCCCGGTCGGACACTGAAGCTTTCTTT. Its protein product is CASSVEARSDTEAFF.